A single T cell receptor (beta chain) is shown here with its context. The germline gene is not matched at one end of the junction; a read error may be the cause. The entry originates in a study of blood T cell repertoires in COVID-19. For the study at large: From the United States, Italy and Spain came samples of acute and convalescent COVID-19.

CDR1 is SGHAT, CDR2 FQNNGV, per germline. There are 15 residues in the CDR3. Per the original methods: The assay estimated nucleated cells by amplifying reference gene primers. The assay was immunoSEQ multiplex PCR, and TCRdb's table has in-frame clones only and misses some. Clone size and the V and J calls come from that table; the DNA yielded D and trimming. The sample holds 250,000 to 300,000 clones, 90% seen once. The source material was peripheral blood. The chain joins TRBV11-2 to TRBJ1-4; D remains ambiguous. The clonotype originates from a woman aged 55-70 years with COVID-19, enrolled during active disease. This chain's CDR3 is CASSLDIATNEKLFF. DNA for the CDR3: TGTGCCAGCAGCCTAGACATTGCAACTAATGAAAAACTGTTTTTT.